This TCR beta chain was recorded in a study of cytomegalovirus exposure and HLA in healthy donors. Points from the study as a whole: Rare TCR sequences dominated, though some public TCRs recurred in many donors. With high specificity and sensitivity, the classifier reportedly diagnosed cytomegalovirus status. A missense DCLRE1C variant was associated with V- and J-gene trimming of TCR beta chains in a later analysis, and an independent cohort replicated the association.

The PCR contained 60 Vbeta and 13 Jbeta primers. TCRdb keeps only in-frame clones here, not all; method: immunoSEQ multiplex PCR. The table lists 75,000 to 100,000 clones, roughly 80% of them singletons. About this clone: Its antigen remains unidentified.

V shed 5 bases and J shed 4 bases, with 9 bases lying between them. The germline V gene has CDR1 MNHNS and CDR2 SASEGT. This CDR3 is 12 amino acids long. The source material was PBMCs. The V and J genes are TRBV6-1 and TRBJ2-7; D is unclear. The receptor was isolated from a man aged 55-75 years in good health and CMV-seropositive. The CDR3 loop is CASSLLRYEQYF. DNA of the CDR3: TGTGCCAGCAGTTTGTTGAGGTACGAGCAGTACTTC.